What follows are 5 T cell receptor beta chains derived from one specimen sequenced in a study of T-cell memory formation after mild COVID-19. TCRdb recomputed calls from the 5' RACE reads with MiXCR, one row per CDR3 protein. The table lists about 310,000 distinct CDR3 sequences, 15% to 20% of them singletons. Specimen: PBMCs or a T cell subset sorted from them (not recorded which). These receptors all stem from a man between 18 and 35 years old who had mild COVID-19 (a few samples of this study predate the infection). Cell type and time point are not known.

This clonotype was counted ten times or more. V is TRBV20-1 and J is TRBJ1-5; possibly TRBD1 for D (5 bases). Trimming took 0 bases from V and 6 from J, leaving 9 bases between them. This CDR3 spans 13 amino acids. In germline, CDR1 is DFQATT, CDR2 SNEGSKA (reference sequence). The chain's CDR3 is CSAREGLAQPQHF. In nucleotides, the CDR3 is TGCAGTGCTAGAGAGGGGCTAGCTCAGCCCCAGCATTTT.

This clonotype was detected a few times. The J gene is TRBJ1-1, the V gene TRBV12-3 or TRBV12-4; D is unresolved. The V end lost 3 bases, the J end lost 1 base, and 6 bases lay between the germline ends. CDR3 size: 13 residues. The CDR3 sequence is CASSFPGNTEAFF. The CDR3 bases are TGTGCCAGCAGTTTTCCGGGGAACACTGAAGCTTTCTTT.

The chain couples TRBV7-2 to TRBJ2-3; 7 bases fit TRBD1. The V segment lost 2 bases and the J segment 4 bases; nucleotides outside the gene matches: 6. In germline, CDR1 is SGHTA, CDR2 FQGNSA. The CDR3 covers 15 residues. The CDR3, as DNA: TGTGCCAGCAGCTTAACAGGGGACCGATCAGATACGCAGTATTTT. Protein product: CASSLTGDRSDTQYF.

The chain is built from TRBV3-1 and TRBJ2-7, with D uncertain. CDR1 is LGHDT and CDR2 is YNNKEL in the germline V gene (reference sequence). The length of the CDR3 is 13 residues. The germline V and J ends were trimmed by 1 base and 2 bases, with 6 bases remaining between them. The CDR3 here is CASSQAGTYEQYV. For the CDR3, the DNA is TGTGCCAGCAGCCAAGCAGGTACCTACGAGCAGTACGTC.

This clonotype was seen a few times. The chain has TRBV10-3 and TRBJ2-5; D is uncertain. Trimming removed 6 bases at V and 1 base at J, with 9 bases between. CDR1 is ENHRY, CDR2 SYGVKD, per germline. The CDR3 has 13 amino acids. The CDR3 protein is CAIRGPGQETQYF. CDR3 nucleotide sequence: TGTGCCATCAGAGGTCCAGGCCAAGAGACCCAGTACTTC.